This T cell receptor beta chain is drawn from a study of blood T cells in healthy people across ages. Findings and caveats of the study: No one knew whether donors had CMV, which possibly confounded expanded clonotype changes. Roughly linear declines in TCR beta diversity per million T cells occurred with age.

The CDR3 length is 11 residues. Germline V gene lookup returns CDR1 SQVTM and CDR2 ANQGSEA. Trimming removed 4 bases at V and 13 bases at J, with 14 bases between. About this clonotype: Its antigen remains unknown.

Alongside a J-beta primer mix, a sample-barcoded 5' primer served in a second PCR lasting about 7 to 11 cycles. A single record per CDR3 protein comes from TCRdb applying MiXCR to the 5' RACE reads. The repertoire holds some 920,000 distinct CDR3 sequences, with roughly half as singletons. Sequenced sample: blood. This rearrangement joins TRBV29-1 to TRBJ2-1; D gene ambiguous. The source of this sequence is a woman aged 55-70 years in good health. CDR3 nucleotide sequence: TGCAGCGTTGTCCCTAAAGAGACCCAGTTCTTC. It specifies CSVVPKETQFF.